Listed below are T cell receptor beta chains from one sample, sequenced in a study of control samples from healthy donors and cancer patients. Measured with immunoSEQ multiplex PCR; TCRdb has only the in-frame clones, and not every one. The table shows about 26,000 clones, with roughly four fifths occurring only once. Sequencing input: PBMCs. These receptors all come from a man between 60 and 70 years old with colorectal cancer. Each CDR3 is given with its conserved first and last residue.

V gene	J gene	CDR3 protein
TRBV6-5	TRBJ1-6	CASSYSRGQHNSPLHF
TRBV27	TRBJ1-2	CASSSTGTGRTAGYTF
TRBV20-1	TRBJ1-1	CSARGDTEAFF
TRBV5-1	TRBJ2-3	CASSFSGSPLDTQYF
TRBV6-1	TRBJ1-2	CASSELGSPRGGYTF
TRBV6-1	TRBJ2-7	CASSEIGAWDEQYF
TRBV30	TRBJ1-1	CAWALQAGTEAFF
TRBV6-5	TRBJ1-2	CASSYRGAGYGYTF
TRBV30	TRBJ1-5	CAWSVPGKASQPQHF
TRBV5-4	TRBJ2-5	CASRQVAGVGETQYF
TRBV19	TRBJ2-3	CASKRRGEGSTDTQYF
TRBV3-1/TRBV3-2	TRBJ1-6	CASSLRGNSPLHF
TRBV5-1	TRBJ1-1	CASSLLTGGGTEAFF
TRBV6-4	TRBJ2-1	CASSGLAGNNEQFF
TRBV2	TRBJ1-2	CASSEARGNDGYTF
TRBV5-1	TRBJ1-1	CASSSDRTNTEAFF
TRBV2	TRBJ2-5	CASRVSGLTETQYF
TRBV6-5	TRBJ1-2	CASSYSPTGVDGYTF
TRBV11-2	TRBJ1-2	CASSLGGWDGYTF
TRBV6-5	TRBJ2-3	CALGGGAHSTDTQYF
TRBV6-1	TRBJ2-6	CASSDPDRGRWAGANVLTF
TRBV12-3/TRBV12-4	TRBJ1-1	CASSLGGNAEAFF
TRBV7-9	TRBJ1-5	CASSLEGVGQPQHF
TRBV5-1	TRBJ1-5	CASSLEQGDQPQHF
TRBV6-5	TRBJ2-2	CASRGWQANTGELFF
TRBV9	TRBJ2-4	CASSLNPRGAKNIQYF
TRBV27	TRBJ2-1	CASSRLAGAYNEQFF
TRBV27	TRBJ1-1	CASSLTGRTEAFF
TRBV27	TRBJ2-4	CASSLSVYKNIQYF
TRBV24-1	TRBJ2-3	CATSDSLAGRTDTQYF
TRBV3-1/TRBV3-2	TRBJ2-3	CASSPVSGGAGTQYF
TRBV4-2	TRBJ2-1	CASSQARAGGQNEQFF
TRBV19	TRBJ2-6	CASRRRDRGSGANVLTF
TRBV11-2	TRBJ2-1	CASSLLFGTGGSYNEQFF
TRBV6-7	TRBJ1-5	CASSYYNGTGPNQPQHF
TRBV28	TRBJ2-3	CASKEEGGGTDTQYF
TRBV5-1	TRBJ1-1	CASSMDRGQTEAFF
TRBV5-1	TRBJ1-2	CASSLEGRGQGASWTF
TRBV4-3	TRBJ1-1	CASSQDGVDNTEAFF
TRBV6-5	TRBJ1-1	CASRGTGVYTEAFF
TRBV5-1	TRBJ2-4	CASSLLGLAGGRAKNIQYF